The 14 T cell receptor beta chains listed next were all sequenced from one sample in a study of T cells in localized non-small cell lung cancer. Measured with immunoSEQ multiplex PCR; TCRdb has only the in-frame clones, and not every one. The sample holds more than 20,000 clones, approximately 90% seen once. This sample comprised peripheral blood, obtained before any cancer treatment. These receptor sequences come from a male donor at least 60 years old with stage I squamous cell lung carcinoma.

The chain links TRBV7-9 to TRBJ1-2, with TRBD1 as a possible D gene (5 bases). Germline CDR1 reads SEHNR; CDR2 reads FQNEAQ (reference sequence). The CDR3 length is 16 residues. The V end was cut by 2 bases, the J end by 4 bases, with 17 bases between. In DNA, the CDR3 is TGTGCCAGCAGCTTATCCAGGACAACCCGTTCCTATGGCTACACCTTC. Amino acid sequence: CASSLSRTTRSYGYTF.

This clone has just a few counts. This chain joins TRBV30 and TRBJ1-1; D unclear. CDR3 length: 14 residues. Trimming took off 2 bases at V and 4 bases at J, with 14 bases between the two ends. Germline V gives CDR1 GTSNPN, CDR2 SVGIG (reference sequence). CDR3 coding DNA: TGTGCCTGGAGTCTAGGGCTTCGGGGCACTGAAGCTTTCTTT. Amino acid sequence: CAWSLGLRGTEAFF.

This clone was detected only a few times. This sequence joins TRBV7-3 and TRBJ2-6, with D perhaps being TRBD1 or TRBD2 (5 bases each). Trimming took off 5 bases at V and 10 bases at J, with 21 bases between the two ends. From germline, CDR1 is SGHTA and CDR2 FQGTGA. The CDR3 contains 16 residues. The DNA for the CDR3 is TGTGCCAGCAGCCAAGGGAGTGGGGCGGGTGGAAACGTCCTGACTTTC. It is translated as CASSQGSGAGGNVLTF.

This chain uses TRBV28 with TRBJ1-5; no firm D call. CDR3 size: 13 residues. Trimming removed 7 bases from V and 0 bases from J, with 7 bases in between. Germline V CDR1 and CDR2: MDHEN, SYDVKM. In DNA, the CDR3 is TGTGCCAGCAAGAGGGATAGCAATCAGCCCCAGCATTTT. As protein: CASKRDSNQPQHF.

The rearrangement links TRBV19 to TRBJ2-3, with 9 bases that match TRBD2. Per the germline V gene, CDR1 is LNHDA and CDR2 is SQIVND (reference sequence). The CDR3 covers 16 residues. V shed 4 bases, J shed 5 bases, and the junction held 10 bases outside the gene matches. The CDR3 DNA is TGTGCCAGTAGTAGGTTAGGGACTAGCTTGGTAGATACGCAGTATTTT. The encoded protein is CASSRLGTSLVDTQYF.

The V call is TRBV19, the J call TRBJ1-6; TRBD1 matches 7 bases. CDR1 is LNHDA and CDR2 is SQIVND in the germline V gene (reference sequence). V dropped 9 bases and J dropped 3; count of bases not matched to a gene: 14. CDR3 length: 17 amino acids. As DNA, the CDR3 is TGTGCCAGAGTTCAGACAGGGCGAGGGGGCTATAATTCACCCCTCCACTTT. It codes for CARVQTGRGGYNSPLHF. Looking up the rest from reference TRBV19 and TRBJ1-6 gives the full variable domain: DGGITQSPKYLFRKEGQNVTLSCEQNLNHDAMYWYRQDPGQGLRLIYYSQIVNDFQKGDIAEGYSVSREKKESFPLTVTSAQKNPTAFYLCARVQTGRGGYNSPLHFGNGTRLTVT.

The V call is TRBV10-3, the J call TRBJ1-1, with TRBD1 matching over 7 bases. Trimming at V came to 10 bases and at J to 11 bases, leaving 19 bases not matched to a gene. The CDR3 runs 14 residues. The germline CDR1 and CDR2 sequences are ENHRY and SYGVKD. This CDR3 reads CASRGYDRTLLAFF. The CDR3 DNA reads as TGTGCCAGCAGGGGGTACGACAGGACCCTTTTGGCTTTCTTT.

The chain joins TRBV7-3 to TRBJ1-4; 7 bases agree with TRBD1. This CDR3 has 13 amino acids. V was clipped by 4 bases and J by 7 bases; unmatched bases: 3. CDR1 is SGHTA and CDR2 is FQGTGA in the germline V gene. In DNA, the CDR3 is TGTGCCAGCAGCTCCAACAGGGGTGAAAAACTGTTTTTT. This translates into CASSSNRGEKLFF. The full variable domain, rest sourced from reference TRBV7-3 and TRBJ1-4, is GAGVSQTPSNKVTEKGKYVELRCDPISGHTALYWYRQSLGQGPEFLIYFQGTGAADDSGLPNDRFFAVRPEGSVSTLKIQRTERGDSAVYLCASSSNRGEKLFFGSGTQLSVL.

The rearrangement joins TRBV23-1 to TRBJ2-3; D is undetermined. TRBV23-1 counts as an open reading frame of uncertain function. V lost 0 bases and J lost 6, with 4 bases in between. There are 12 residues in the CDR3. The CDR3: CASSQSPDTQYF. CDR3 sequence (DNA): TGCGCCAGCAGTCAATCCCCCGATACGCAGTATTTT.

The chain links TRBV9 to TRBJ1-2, with 7 bases fitting TRBD1. The V gene end was trimmed by 7 bases and the J gene end by 4 bases; junction bases not matched to a gene: 4. Germline CDR1 is SGDLS and CDR2 is YYNGEE. The CDR3 has 12 residues. CDR3: CASQGTVYGYTF. Here the CDR3 DNA reads TGTGCCAGCCAAGGGACAGTCTATGGCTACACCTTC.

The gene calls are TRBV5-6 and TRBJ1-5, with D perhaps matching TRBD1 (5 bases). This CDR3 contains 16 residues. The V gene lost 1 base and the J gene lost 2 bases, with 13 bases spanning the gap. From germline, CDR1 is SGHDT and CDR2 YYEEEE. The CDR3 region is CASSLLRAGGNQPQHF. The CDR3 nucleotides are TGTGCCAGCAGCTTGTTGAGGGCGGGGGGCAATCAGCCCCAGCATTTT. Drawing the rest from reference TRBV5-6 and TRBJ1-5, the complete variable domain is DAGVTQSPTHLIKTRGQQVTLRCSPKSGHDTVSWYQQALGQGPQFIFQYYEEEERQRGNFPDRFSGHQFPNYSSELNVNALLLGDSALYLCASSLLRAGGNQPQHFGDGTRLSIL.

The chain employs TRBV19 and TRBJ2-1; TRBD2 might be the D (6 bases). In germline, CDR1 is LNHDA, CDR2 SQIVND (reference sequence). The CDR3 loop spans 16 amino acids. The V end was cut by 6 bases, the J end by 0 bases, with 15 bases between. The CDR3 is CASRPIADSSYNEQFF. CDR3 sequence (DNA): TGTGCCAGTAGGCCTATAGCGGATAGCTCCTACAATGAGCAGTTCTTC.

This chain links TRBV5-4 with TRBJ2-7; 10 nucleotides agree with TRBD2. This CDR3 comprises 15 residues. CDR1 is SGHNT and CDR2 is YYREEE in the germline V gene (reference sequence). Trimming removed 6 bases from V and 3 bases from J; junction bases left unmatched: 9. The CDR3 region is CASTPALAGDYEQYF. CDR3 DNA sequence: TGTGCCAGCACCCCCGCCCTAGCGGGGGACTACGAGCAGTACTTC.

The chain has TRBV6-6 and TRBJ2-5; 7 nucleotides line up with TRBD2. Trimming removed 5 bases from V and 1 base from J; junction bases left unmatched: 7. There are 15 residues in the CDR3. Germline V gives CDR1 MNHNY, CDR2 SVGAGI (reference sequence). CDR3: CASSPLGGIQETQYF. In DNA form, the CDR3 reads TGTGCCAGCAGTCCCCTCGGGGGGATCCAAGAGACCCAGTACTTC.